These 29 T cell receptor beta chains share one sample of origin, sequenced in a study of radiotherapy plus CTLA-4 blockade in lung cancer. This table comes from immunoSEQ multiplex PCR, and its TCRdb copy is limited to in-frame clones, with some not included. The top ten hold more than 12% of the sample, which has under 90,000 clones, about two thirds seen once. The sample was peripheral blood, taken from a patient treated with radiotherapy plus ipilimumab. These receptors were obtained from a human donor with non-small cell lung cancer that progressed on radiotherapy plus ipilimumab.

The chain has TRBV4-2 and TRBJ2-3; 12 nucleotides match TRBD2. There are 19 residues in the CDR3. Germline-derived CDR1 and CDR2 are LGHNA and YNFKEQ. V lost 0 bases and J lost 2; bases outside the gene matches: 9. The CDR3 loop is CASSQEELAGGSPTDTQYF. The CDR3 region has the DNA TGTGCCAGCAGCCAAGAGGAACTAGCGGGGGGTTCCCCCACAGATACGCAGTATTTT.

This rearrangement joins TRBV29-1 to TRBJ2-7; 11 bases match TRBD1. Germline CDR1 and CDR2: SQVTM and ANQGSEA. This CDR3 spans 13 amino acids. Germline trimming cut 7 bases from V and 6 bases from J; bases unmatched to any gene: 8. This CDR3 reads CSGETGTGGEQYF. The CDR3 DNA reads TGCAGCGGGGAGACCGGGACAGGGGGCGAGCAGTACTTC.

The genes are TRBV6-1 and TRBJ1-2; 9 nucleotides match TRBD1. The CDR3 covers 13 residues. Per germline, CDR1 MNHNS and CDR2 SASEGT. The trim removed 6 bases at V and 4 bases at J, leaving 3 bases unmatched. The CDR3 DNA sequence: TGTGCCAGCAGCACAGGGGGCCCCTATGGCTACACCTTC. Translated, it gives CASSTGGPYGYTF.

The sample holds a few counts of this clone. The genes are TRBV4-1 and TRBJ2-5; D is possibly TRBD1 (6 bases). V lost 6 bases and J lost 1, with 18 bases in between. Germline CDR1 is MGHRA and CDR2 is YSYEKL. CDR3 length equals 16 residues. The CDR3 DNA reads TGCGCCAGCAGATTGGGGGCGGATGATCTCCAAGAGACCCAGTACTTC. Encoded protein: CASRLGADDLQETQYF.

The chain combines TRBV4-1 with TRBJ1-5; 10 bases fit TRBD1. Looked up from germline, CDR1 is MGHRA and CDR2 is YSYEKL. The CDR3 totals 17 residues. Trimming removed 1 base from V and 1 base from J; junction bases left unmatched: 4. This chain's CDR3 is CASSQGGTGVSNQPQHF. CDR3 sequence (DNA): TGCGCCAGCAGCCAAGGGGGGACAGGGGTAAGCAATCAGCCCCAGCATTTT.

This chain uses TRBV9 with TRBJ2-2, with 9 bases lining up with TRBD1. Germline CDR1 reads SGDLS; CDR2 reads YYNGEE. The CDR3 has 17 residues. Losses at the gene ends were 3 bases for V and 3 bases for J; bases not matched to a gene: 9. DNA for the CDR3: TGTGCCAGCAGCGCAGTCCTCCGGACAGGGGACACCGGGGAGCTGTTTTTT. Protein product: CASSAVLRTGDTGELFF.

V and J are TRBV2 and TRBJ1-2; the match to TRBD1 covers 7 bases. With 8 bases clipped from V and 4 bases from J, the junction kept 13 bases outside the gene matches. The CDR3 runs to 15 residues. The V gene's germline CDR1 is SNHLY and CDR2 FYNNEI. For the CDR3, the DNA is TGTGCCAGCCTAGACCTAATACAGGGGAGCTATGGCTACACCTTC. Residues: CASLDLIQGSYGYTF. Based on the CDR3 plus reference TRBV2 and TRBJ1-2, the full variable domain is EPEVTQTPSHQVTQMGQEVILRCVPISNHLYFYWYRQILGQKVEFLVSFYNNEISEKSEIFDDQFSVERPDGSNFTLKIRSTKLEDSAMYFCASLDLIQGSYGYTFGSGTRLTVV.

V usage is TRBV7-9 and J usage is TRBJ2-5; D unresolved. Germline-derived CDR1 and CDR2 are SEHNR and FQNEAQ (reference sequence). V shed 1 base and J shed 1 base, with 7 bases lying between them. This CDR3 comprises 14 residues. The CDR3 coding sequence is TGTGCCAGCAGCTTAGGCTCATTCCAAGAGACCCAGTACTTC. This translates into CASSLGSFQETQYF.

This clone was observed many times. The chain has TRBV7-9 and TRBJ1-3, with unresolved D. The CDR3 loop spans 16 amino acids. Looked up from germline, CDR1 is SEHNR and CDR2 is FQNEAQ (reference sequence). V was pared by 0 bases and J by 0 bases, with 9 bases between. The CDR3: CASSLALAISGNTIYF. The CDR3 nucleotides are TGTGCCAGCAGCTTAGCCCTTGCCATCTCTGGAAACACCATATATTTT.

As to this clone: Different DNA sequences within this sample yield the same CDR3. The V call is TRBV28, the J call TRBJ1-5; TRBD1 might be the D (5 bases). The CDR3 has 15 residues. V lost 3 bases and J 0 bases, leaving 9 bases between the germline ends. CDR1 MDHEN and CDR2 SYDVKM come from the germline V gene. CDR3 bases: TGTGCCAGCAGTTTGGGGGGGAATAGCAATCAGCCCCAGCATTTT. It translates to CASSLGGNSNQPQHF. The whole variable domain, remainder taken from reference TRBV28 and TRBJ1-5, is DVKVTQSSRYLVKRTGEKVFLECVQDMDHENMFWYRQDPGLGLRLIYFSYDVKMKEKGDIPEGYSVSREKKERFSLILESASTNQTSMYLCASSLGGNSNQPQHFGDGTRLSIL.

The rearrangement joins TRBV6-1 to TRBJ2-7, with TRBD2 identical over 8 bases. Germline loops: CDR1 MNHNS, CDR2 SASEGT. The length of the CDR3 is 14 residues. Trimming removed 5 bases from V and 6 bases from J; junction bases left unmatched: 9. CDR3 region: CASSRLASSPEQYF. As DNA, the CDR3 is TGTGCCAGCAGTCGACTAGCGTCTAGCCCCGAGCAGTACTTC.

This clone is deemed medium-sized (0.01 to 0.1%). The rearrangement joins TRBV7-3 to TRBJ2-1; 14 nucleotides line up with TRBD2. The trim removed 5 bases at V and 8 bases at J, leaving 5 bases unmatched. Germline CDR1 and CDR2: SGHTA and FQGTGA. This CDR3 is built from 15 residues. CDR3 sequence reads: CASSRLAGGVDEQFF. The CDR3 DNA reads TGTGCCAGCAGCCGACTAGCGGGAGGGGTCGATGAGCAGTTCTTC.

With respect to this clone: This sample also contains other DNA sequences that code for the same CDR3. The rearrangement joins TRBV29-1 to TRBJ2-7; D may correspond to TRBD1 or TRBD2 (5 bases each). Between the trimmed V and J ends, which lost 7 bases and 0 bases, there was a span of 7 bases. The germline gives CDR1 SQVTM, CDR2 ANQGSEA. This CDR3 comprises 11 residues. The CDR3 loop is CSAGTSYEQYF. CDR3 nucleotides: TGCAGCGCCGGGACCTCCTACGAGCAGTACTTC.

This clone was seen more than once but under ten times. The chain uses TRBV11-2 and TRBJ2-1; TRBD2 might be the D (6 bases). The CDR3 totals 16 residues. Germline lookup yields CDR1 SGHAT and CDR2 FQNNGV. With 3 bases removed from V and 5 bases from J, the gap between germline ends came to 17 bases. The CDR3 is CASSLVIGSGDNEQFF. Here the CDR3 DNA reads TGTGCCAGCAGCTTGGTAATCGGTTCGGGGGACAATGAGCAGTTCTTC.

This chain uses TRBV18 with TRBJ2-7, with 7 bases identical to TRBD1. This CDR3 has 14 residues. In germline, CDR1 is KGHSH, CDR2 LQKENI. V lost 1 base and J lost 5; bases outside the gene matches: 5. CDR3 sequence: CASSPRGQGDEQYF. CDR3 DNA sequence: TGTGCCAGCTCACCACGGGGTCAGGGGGACGAGCAGTACTTC.

Of note for this clone: One end of the junction varies from germline; a read error may be responsible. The rearrangement links TRBV5-1 to TRBJ1-5; D unclear. In germline, CDR1 is SGHRS, CDR2 YFSETQ. The CDR3 loop spans 15 amino acids. The CDR3, as DNA: TGCCCCAGCAGCTTGGGCCACGATAGCAATCAGCCCCAGCATTTT. It encodes CPSSLGHDSNQPQHF.

In its sample, this clone was seen a few times. V usage is TRBV7-2 and J usage is TRBJ1-6, with 8 bases aligning to TRBD1. Germline CDR1 SGHTA, CDR2 FQGNSA. Trimming cost V 3 bases and J 8 bases; bases outside gene matches: 3. The CDR3 is made up of 14 amino acids. CDR3 DNA sequence: TGTGCCAGCAGCTTGGGACAGGAGTATTCACCCCTCCACTTT. Protein sequence: CASSLGQEYSPLHF.

The gene calls are TRBV6-1 and TRBJ1-1; D remains ambiguous. CDR1 MNHNS and CDR2 SASEGT come from the germline V gene. This CDR3 contains 9 residues. V dropped 6 bases and J dropped 11 bases, with 7 bases sitting between them. CDR3 DNA: TGTGCCAGCAGGGTCAGCGCTTTCTTT. It translates to CASRVSAFF.

For the CDR3, the DNA is TGTGCCAGCAGTTCCCGCTCGGGGGGCTCCTACGAGCAGTACTTC. Its translation: CASSSRSGGSYEQYF. The rearrangement uses TRBV6-6 and TRBJ2-7, with 7 positions matching TRBD2. The J segment lost 0 bases and the V segment lost 4 bases, leaving 6 bases of the junction unmatched. This CDR3 is 15 amino acids long. Looked up from germline, CDR1 is MNHNY and CDR2 is SVGAGI (reference sequence).

The chain links TRBV28 to TRBJ1-2; 8 bases align to TRBD1. V trimming: 6 bases; J trimming: 3 bases; junction bases outside the gene matches: 9. CDR3 length equals 15 residues. CDR1 MDHEN and CDR2 SYDVKM come from the germline V gene. Here the CDR3 DNA reads TGTGCCAGCAGGGGTCAGGGGGCGGGGTACTATGGCTACACCTTC. Its protein is CASRGQGAGYYGYTF.

V and J are TRBV5-8 and TRBJ2-5; no reliable D call. V was cut by 4 bases and J by 2 bases, with 18 bases left in between. The CDR3 extends over 16 amino acids. Germline V lookup: CDR1 SGHTS, CDR2 YDEGEE. The DNA for the CDR3 is TGTGCCAGCAGCCAGCCTGCAAGAGGCGGTCAAGAGACCCAGTACTTC. As protein: CASSQPARGGQETQYF.

The rearrangement uses TRBV18 and TRBJ2-3; no clear D gene. CDR1 and CDR2 (germline): KGHSH, LQKENI. Deletions cut 6 bases from V and 6 bases from J, with 7 bases between. This CDR3 is 11 amino acids long. CDR3: CASSPADTQYF. CDR3 DNA sequence: TGTGCCAGCTCGCCCGCGGATACGCAGTATTTT.

The rearrangement links TRBV7-8 to TRBJ1-5, with 7 bases lining up with TRBD1. Germline V lookup: CDR1 SGHVS, CDR2 FQNEAQ. The CDR3 covers 13 residues. V lost 5 bases to trimming and J lost 7 bases; unmatched junction nucleotides: 5. This CDR3 is CASSLTGDQPQHF. The CDR3 nucleotides are TGTGCCAGCAGCCTCACAGGGGACCAGCCCCAGCATTTT.

The V gene is TRBV4-3, the J gene TRBJ1-6; perhaps TRBD1 as D (5 bases). Looked up from germline, CDR1 is LGHNA and CDR2 is YSLEER. V shed 6 bases and J shed 7 bases, with 13 bases lying between them. This CDR3 is built from 14 residues. The CDR3 is CASSRSPGNSPLHF. The CDR3 nucleotides read TGCGCCAGCAGTAGGTCTCCAGGGAATTCACCCCTCCACTTT.

In this sample, this clone turned up a few times. The V call is TRBV5-5, the J call TRBJ1-5; D might be TRBD1 (5 bases). This CDR3 is 13 amino acids long. Trimming removed 7 bases from V and 4 bases from J, with 12 bases in between. Germline V gene lookup returns CDR1 SGHKS and CDR2 YYEKEE (reference sequence). Here the CDR3 reads CASSTGGNQPQHF. The CDR3 DNA follows: TGTGCCAGCTCTACGGGGGGGAATCAGCCCCAGCATTTT.

V usage is TRBV6-1 and J usage is TRBJ2-1; D is uncertain. V was clipped by 4 bases and J by 3 bases, with 4 bases between them. Germline loops: CDR1 MNHNS, CDR2 SASEGT. The CDR3 spans 12 residues. DNA for the CDR3: TGTGCCAGCAGTGCGATCTACAATGAGCAGTTCTTC. It is translated as CASSAIYNEQFF.

This rearrangement joins TRBV6-1 to TRBJ1-5; D call uncertain. Between the trimmed V and J ends, which lost 4 bases and 5 bases, there was a span of 12 bases. This CDR3 is built from 14 residues. Germline V lookup: CDR1 MNHNS, CDR2 SASEGT. This CDR3 reads CASSVNSQDQPQHF. The CDR3 DNA is TGTGCCAGCAGTGTTAACTCTCAGGATCAGCCCCAGCATTTT.

CDR3 region: CSAAANQPQHF. CDR3 in DNA: TGCAGTGCCGCGGCCAATCAGCCCCAGCATTTT. The V gene is TRBV20-1, the J gene TRBJ1-5; no definite D call. The germline V and J ends were trimmed by 6 bases and 3 bases, with 6 bases remaining between them. Germline V lookup: CDR1 DFQATT, CDR2 SNEGSKA (reference sequence). This CDR3 has 11 amino acids.

The chain employs TRBV13 and TRBJ2-1, with a tentative D call TRBD2 (7 bases). V was trimmed by 5 bases and J by 0 bases, leaving 26 bases between them. The CDR3 covers 20 residues. Germline CDR1 reads PRHDT; CDR2 reads FYEKMQ (reference sequence). The DNA for the CDR3 is TGTGCCAGCAGCCGAGGGGGGGGTGGTGGCAGGTTAAGCTCCTACAATGAGCAGTTCTTC. Protein sequence: CASSRGGGGGRLSSYNEQFF.